This T cell receptor (beta chain) is from a study of cytomegalovirus exposure and HLA in healthy donors. Study-level information: T cells numbering around 180 million yielded some 110 million unique TCR beta sequences in an earlier analysis.

About this clone: Its antigen is not known.

In the PCR, 60 Vbeta and 13 Jbeta primers were used. This table comes from immunoSEQ multiplex PCR, and its TCRdb copy is limited to in-frame clones, with some not included. The sample has under 150,000 clones; 81% are singletons. Notes on the study in general: Being productive about 90% or about 30% of the time was typical of most TCR beta V segments in an earlier analysis.

The length of the CDR3 is 15 residues. V shed 5 bases and J shed 3 bases, with 16 bases lying between them. Germline V CDR1 and CDR2: SGHTA, FQGNSA. What was sequenced was PBMCs. V usage is TRBV7-2 and J usage is TRBJ1-2; a weak D match, TRBD1 (6 bases). This receptor was taken from a man aged 18-30 years in good health and CMV-seronegative. CDR3 bases: TGTGCCAGCAGCCCAAGGACAGCCCTGGACTATGGCTACACCTTC. Amino acid sequence: CASSPRTALDYGYTF.